This T cell receptor beta chain appears in the sequencing data of a study of shared clonotypes between healthy human individuals. Study conclusions and caveats: Clonotypes which were not shared had lower generation probabilities than clonotypes that all four donors shared. In several donors, about 5% of naive CD4 clonotypes appeared in common.

There are 15 residues in the CDR3. Germline V gives CDR1 MNHEY, CDR2 SVGAGI. Between the trimmed V and J ends, which lost 0 bases and 1 base, there was a span of 10 bases. This clone appeared a single time. Its specificity is unknown. The data were produced by immunoSEQ multiplex PCR, yet TCRdb's version contains in-frame clones alone and is incomplete. The sample lists about a million clones; approximately 68% were seen once. The material sequenced was memory CD4+ T cells sorted from blood. Subset noted: CD45RA-negative fraction. The receptor was derived from a man between 18 and 35 years old in good health. The V gene is TRBV6-5, the J gene TRBJ2-7, with D tentatively TRBD2 (6 bases). CDR3 nucleotide sequence: TGTGCCAGCAGTTACTCAGCGGGTACATCCTACGAGCAGTACTTC. Protein sequence: CASSYSAGTSYEQYF.